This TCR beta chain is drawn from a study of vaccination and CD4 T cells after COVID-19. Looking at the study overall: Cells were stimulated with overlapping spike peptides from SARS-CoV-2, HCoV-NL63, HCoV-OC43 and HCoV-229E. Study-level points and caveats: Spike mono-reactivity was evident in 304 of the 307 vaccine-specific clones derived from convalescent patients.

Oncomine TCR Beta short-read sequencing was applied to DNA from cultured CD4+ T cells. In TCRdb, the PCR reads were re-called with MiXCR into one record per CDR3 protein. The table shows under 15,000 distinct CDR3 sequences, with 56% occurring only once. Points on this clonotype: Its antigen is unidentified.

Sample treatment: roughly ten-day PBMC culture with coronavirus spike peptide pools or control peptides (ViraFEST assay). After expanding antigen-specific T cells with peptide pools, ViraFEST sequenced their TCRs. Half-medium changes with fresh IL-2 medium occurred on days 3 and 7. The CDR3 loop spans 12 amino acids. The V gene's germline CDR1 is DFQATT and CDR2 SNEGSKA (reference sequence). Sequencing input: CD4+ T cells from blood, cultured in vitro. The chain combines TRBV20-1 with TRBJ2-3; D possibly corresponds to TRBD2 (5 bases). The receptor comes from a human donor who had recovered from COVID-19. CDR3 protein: CSAPEVTDTQYF. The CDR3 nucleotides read TGCAGCGCTCCGGAGGTCACAGATACGCAGTATTTT.